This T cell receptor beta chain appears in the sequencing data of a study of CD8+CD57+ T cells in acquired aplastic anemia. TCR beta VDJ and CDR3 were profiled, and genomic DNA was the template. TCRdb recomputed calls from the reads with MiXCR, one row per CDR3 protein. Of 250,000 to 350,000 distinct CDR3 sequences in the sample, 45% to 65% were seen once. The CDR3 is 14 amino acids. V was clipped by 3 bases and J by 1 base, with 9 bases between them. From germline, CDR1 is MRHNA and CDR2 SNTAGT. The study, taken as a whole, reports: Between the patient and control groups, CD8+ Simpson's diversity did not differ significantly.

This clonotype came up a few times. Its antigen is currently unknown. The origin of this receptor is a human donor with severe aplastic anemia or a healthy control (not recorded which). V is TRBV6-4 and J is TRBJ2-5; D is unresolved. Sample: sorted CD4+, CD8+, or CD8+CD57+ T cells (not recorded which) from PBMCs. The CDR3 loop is CASSETGVQETQYF. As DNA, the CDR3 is TGTGCCAGCAGTGAAACGGGCGTCCAAGAGACCCAGTACTTC.